This T cell receptor beta chain was sequenced in a study of T cell responses to AZD1222 COVID-19 vaccine. The repertoire was sequenced with immunoSEQ multiplex PCR; TCRdb's copy has only in-frame clones and lacks some. The data show about 180,000 clones, 88% seen once. V lost 7 bases and J lost 1, with 13 bases in between. Germline V gives CDR1 SEHNR, CDR2 FQNEAQ (reference sequence). This CDR3 contains 14 residues. The clonotype originates from an adult who received the AZD1222 COVID-19 vaccine. The rearrangement links TRBV7-9 to TRBJ1-1; weak D call: TRBD1 (5 bases). The specimen comprised peripheral blood, sampled 28 days after the second AZD1222 dose. The CDR3 DNA reads as TGTGCCAGCACCATTAGGGGCAAGAACACTGAAGCTTTCTTT. Protein sequence: CASTIRGKNTEAFF.